This entry lists 25 T cell receptor beta chains sequenced from one sample in a study of regulatory dendritic cells for organ transplantation. Assay: immunoSEQ multiplex PCR; the TCRdb copy retains only in-frame clones and omits some. The data show 25,000 to 30,000 clones, approximately 86% seen once. Sequences were obtained from naive CD8+ T cells from blood. Stated subset: CD45RA+ naive T cells. These receptor sequences come from a human donor in good health.

The V gene is TRBV5-5, the J gene TRBJ1-1, with 8 bases that match TRBD1. Germline V CDR1 and CDR2: SGHKS, YYEKEE (reference sequence). The CDR3 spans 15 residues. The J segment lost 4 bases and the V segment lost 1 base, leaving 6 bases of the junction unmatched. The CDR3 DNA is TGTGCCAGCAGCTTGTTGACAGGGGCCGTCACTGAAGCTTTCTTT. As protein: CASSLLTGAVTEAFF.

V usage is TRBV7-8 and J usage is TRBJ1-5; tentatively, D is TRBD1 (5 bases). The V end lost 5 bases, the J end lost 4 bases, and 18 bases lay between the germline ends. CDR3 size: 16 residues. Per the germline V gene, CDR1 is SGHVS and CDR2 is FQNEAQ. The CDR3 coding sequence is TGTGCCAGCAGCGAGAAGATTCAGGGTATTAATCAGCCCCAGCATTTT. It translates to CASSEKIQGINQPQHF.

The table lists this clone with a few counts. This chain uses TRBV6-1 with TRBJ2-1; D remains unclear. Trimming stripped 3 bases from V and 2 bases from J, with 11 bases between. This CDR3 contains 15 residues. Per the germline V gene, CDR1 is MNHNS and CDR2 is SASEGT. The CDR3 sequence is CASSEVGSPYNEQFF. In nucleotides, the CDR3 is TGTGCCAGCAGTGAGGTCGGGTCCCCCTACAATGAGCAGTTCTTC.

This chain uses TRBV11-2 with TRBJ2-5, with TRBD1 as a possible D gene (6 bases). This CDR3 region has 15 residues. V gave up 5 bases and J gave up 4 bases, with 17 bases separating them. Germline CDR1 reads SGHAT; CDR2 reads FQNNGV. The CDR3 reads CASSSFLGAGETQYF. CDR3 nucleotides: TGTGCCAGCAGCAGCTTTTTGGGGGCAGGAGAGACCCAGTACTTC. The whole variable domain, remainder taken from reference TRBV11-2 and TRBJ2-5, is EAGVAQSPRYKIIEKRQSVAFWCNPISGHATLYWYQQILGQGPKLLIQFQNNGVVDDSQLPKDRFSAERLKGVDSTLKIQPAKLEDSAVYLCASSSFLGAGETQYFGPGTRLLVL.

The chain carries TRBV25-1 and TRBJ1-2, with TRBD1 matching 7 bases. V was clipped by 6 bases and J by 3 bases; unmatched bases: 16. The germline V gene encodes CDR1 MGHDK and CDR2 SYGVNS. CDR3 length: 17 amino acids. The CDR3: CASRTQSPGRGDYGYTF. The CDR3 DNA reads TGTGCCAGCAGAACCCAGAGCCCCGGCAGGGGGGACTATGGCTACACCTTC.

This chain links TRBV7-6 with TRBJ1-5; D perhaps matches TRBD1 (5 bases). The germline CDR1 and CDR2 sequences are SGHVS and FNYEAQ. The V end was cut by 5 bases, the J end by 4 bases, with 9 bases between. The CDR3 runs to 13 residues. This CDR3 is CASSRDWNQPQHF. The CDR3 nucleotides are TGTGCCAGCAGCAGGGACTGGAATCAGCCCCAGCATTTT.

CDR3 coding DNA: TGTGCCAGCAGTTACTCTTTCAGCGAGGGCGGGCAGTATTTT. Its protein is CASSYSFSEGGQYF. The chain employs TRBV6-5 and TRBJ2-3; the D gene is possibly TRBD2 (5 bases). The V gene's germline CDR1 is MNHEY and CDR2 SVGAGI. V was clipped by 0 bases and J by 11 bases, with 15 bases between them. This CDR3 spans 14 amino acids.

This clone was found once. The rearrangement uses TRBV4-1 and TRBJ1-1; maybe TRBD1 (6 bases). The germline gives CDR1 MGHRA, CDR2 YSYEKL. The CDR3 is 17 amino acids. Trimming removed 0 bases at V and 4 bases at J, with 18 bases between. The CDR3, as DNA: TGCGCCAGCAGCCAAGATTTCAATAGGGGGAGGGCCACTGAAGCTTTCTTT. This encodes CASSQDFNRGRATEAFF.

The chain uses TRBV9 and TRBJ2-2, with TRBD2 as a possible D gene (7 bases). The length of the CDR3 is 15 residues. The V end was cut by 5 bases, the J end by 3 bases, with 14 bases between. Germline CDR1 is SGDLS and CDR2 is YYNGEE. The CDR3 coding sequence is TGTGCCAGCAGTCCGGGGGCGGGGGACACCGGGGAGCTGTTTTTT. Its protein is CASSPGAGDTGELFF.

The chain has TRBV5-4 and TRBJ2-7; 10 nucleotides agree with TRBD1. In germline, CDR1 is SGHNT, CDR2 YYREEE (reference sequence). The V segment lost 3 bases and the J segment 6 bases; nucleotides outside the gene matches: 9. This CDR3 region has 15 residues. The CDR3 is CASSYSGTGVGEQYF. CDR3 in DNA: TGTGCCAGCAGCTACTCCGGGACAGGGGTAGGCGAGCAGTACTTC.

The chain uses TRBV7-9 and TRBJ2-7, with a possible D match to TRBD1 (5 bases). Trimming shortened V by 2 bases and J by 5 bases, and 10 bases separated the two germline ends. CDR1 is SEHNR, CDR2 FQNEAQ, per germline (reference sequence). The CDR3 covers 13 residues. The CDR3 sequence: CASSLWGPNEQYF. The CDR3 DNA is TGTGCCAGCAGCTTATGGGGCCCGAACGAGCAGTACTTC.

CDR3 in DNA: TGTGCCAGCAGCTTGGGGACAAACGCACCACTTAACTATGGCTACACCTTC. This codes for CASSLGTNAPLNYGYTF. The chain recombines TRBV5-4 with TRBJ1-2; TRBD1 might be the D (5 bases). This CDR3 is built from 17 residues. Trimming took off 0 bases at V and 1 base at J, with 16 bases between the two ends. Per the germline V gene, CDR1 is SGHNT and CDR2 is YYREEE (reference sequence).

The J gene is TRBJ2-3, the V gene TRBV6-5, with D hard to call. In germline, CDR1 is MNHEY, CDR2 SVGAGI. The length of the CDR3 is 14 residues. The V gene lost 4 bases and the J gene lost 2 bases, with 10 bases spanning the gap. The CDR3 is CASSSGSSTDTQYF. The CDR3 coding sequence is TGTGCCAGCAGTTCCGGGTCCTCCACAGATACGCAGTATTTT.

The J gene is TRBJ1-6, the V gene TRBV7-6, with TRBD1 matching 7 bases. CDR1 is SGHVS and CDR2 is FNYEAQ in the germline V gene. This CDR3 is built from 12 residues. The trim removed 2 bases at V and 13 bases at J, leaving 2 bases unmatched. The CDR3 loop reads CASSLSGGPLHF. The DNA for the CDR3 is TGTGCCAGCAGCTTATCAGGGGGTCCCCTCCACTTT.

This clone was counted once. This chain connects TRBV6-5 to TRBJ1-4; tentatively, D is TRBD1 (6 bases). V was pared by 7 bases and J by 3 bases, with 15 bases between. The CDR3 is 15 residues long. The germline CDR1 and CDR2 sequences are MNHEY and SVGAGI. CDR3 residues: CASIRTGLANEKLFF. The CDR3 nucleotides are TGTGCCAGCATCAGAACAGGGCTTGCTAATGAAAAACTGTTTTTT.

The rearrangement joins TRBV13 to TRBJ1-1; D is possibly TRBD1 (5 bases). Trimming shortened V by 5 bases and J by 1 base, and 14 bases separated the two germline ends. The CDR3 length is 15 residues. CDR1 is PRHDT and CDR2 is FYEKMQ in the germline V gene (reference sequence). The DNA for the CDR3 is TGTGCCAGCAGCGATAAGGGACTTGGGAACACTGAAGCTTTCTTT. Translation: CASSDKGLGNTEAFF.

The chain employs TRBV19 and TRBJ1-2; D is possibly TRBD1 (5 bases). With 1 base removed from V and 6 bases from J, the gap between germline ends came to 6 bases. There are 12 residues in the CDR3. CDR1 and CDR2 (germline): LNHDA, SQIVND (reference sequence). The CDR3 DNA reads TGTGCCAGTAGTATAGCGGGGGATGGCTACACCTTC. It specifies CASSIAGDGYTF.

This chain connects TRBV5-6 to TRBJ1-1, with unresolved D. V was cut by 4 bases and J by 1 base, with 17 bases left in between. CDR1 is SGHDT, CDR2 YYEEEE, per germline. This CDR3 contains 16 residues. The CDR3 nucleotides are TGTGCCAGCAGCCCCCGGAGTAGAGACCCGAACACTGAAGCTTTCTTT. It specifies CASSPRSRDPNTEAFF.

This clone was observed a single time. This sequence joins TRBV11-1 and TRBJ2-2, with a possible D match to TRBD1 (5 bases). This CDR3 contains 16 residues. Trimming took 3 bases from V and 3 from J, leaving 14 bases between them. Germline CDR1 SGHAT, CDR2 FQDESV (reference sequence). DNA for the CDR3: TGTGCCAGCAGCTTCGGTCCAGGGTGGGACACCGGGGAGCTGTTTTTT. Encoded protein: CASSFGPGWDTGELFF.

The V call is TRBV5-8, the J call TRBJ2-5; 7 positions agree with TRBD1. The germline V gene encodes CDR1 SGHTS and CDR2 YDEGEE. V trimming: 1 base; J trimming: 2 bases; junction bases outside the gene matches: 2. The CDR3 sequence is 14 residues long. CDR3 bases: TGTGCCAGCAGCTTGCGACAGGGACAAGAGACCCAGTACTTC. Protein product: CASSLRQGQETQYF. The whole variable domain, filled in from reference TRBV5-8 and TRBJ2-5, reads EAGVTQSPTHLIKTRGQQATLRCSPISGHTSVYWYQQALGLGLQFLLWYDEGEERNRGNFPPRFSGRQFPNYSSELNVNALELEDSALYLCASSLRQGQETQYFGPGTRLLVL.

The J gene is TRBJ2-5, the V gene TRBV7-8, with D possibly TRBD1 on 6 matching bases. V was shortened by 4 bases and J by 3 bases, with 21 bases between the two germline ends. The CDR3 sequence is 17 residues long. The germline gives CDR1 SGHVS, CDR2 FQNEAQ. CDR3 in DNA: TGTGCCAGCAGCTCCGAATGGGACACCCGGCAGGAAGAGACCCAGTACTTC. This gives the protein CASSSEWDTRQEETQYF.

This clone was seen only once. The chain links TRBV29-1 to TRBJ1-3, with 9 bases fitting TRBD1. The germline gives CDR1 SQVTM, CDR2 ANQGSEA. The CDR3 loop spans 15 amino acids. After removal of 1 base from V and 6 bases from J, the junction contained 7 bases not matched to a gene. The CDR3 DNA is TGCAGCGTTGAAGGAGGGGACAGGGCTGAAAACACCATATATTTT. Its protein is CSVEGGDRAENTIYF.

A few counts support this clone. This chain links TRBV2 with TRBJ1-5; 7 positions agree with TRBD1. CDR1 is SNHLY and CDR2 is FYNNEI in the germline V gene. With V trimmed by 4 bases and J by 4 bases, 7 bases remained unmatched. This CDR3 is built from 15 residues. The CDR3 here is CASSGWDRSNQPQHF. For the CDR3, the DNA is TGTGCCAGCAGTGGATGGGACAGAAGTAATCAGCCCCAGCATTTT.

The chain is built from TRBV27 and TRBJ1-1; D gene unclear. This CDR3 region has 13 residues. Germline assignment: CDR1 MNHEY and CDR2 SMNVEV (reference sequence). V shed 2 bases and J shed 2 bases, with 6 bases lying between them. The CDR3 loop reads CASSLGLNTEAFF. The DNA for the CDR3 is TGTGCCAGCAGTTTAGGGCTAAACACTGAAGCTTTCTTT.

The genes are TRBV6-4 and TRBJ2-1; 9 nucleotides align to TRBD2. CDR3 length: 13 amino acids. Germline CDR1 and CDR2: MRHNA and SNTAGT. V lost 2 bases and J lost 14; bases outside the gene matches: 7. CDR3 DNA sequence: TGTGCCAGCAGTGACCTGCGGGGGGGCCCGAAGTTCTTC. Protein: CASSDLRGGPKFF.